Listed below are T cell receptor beta chains from one sample, sequenced in a study of cytomegalovirus exposure and HLA in healthy donors. This table comes from immunoSEQ multiplex PCR, and its TCRdb copy is limited to in-frame clones, with some not included. This table has tens of thousands of clones, 70% to 90% appearing once. Material for sequencing was PBMCs. All receptors derive from a young woman in good health and CMV-seropositive. Each CDR3 is given with its conserved first and last residue. D genes are given only for firm matches. Rows may omit the clone size; those that give it use once, few, many or a size class.

TRBJ2-1 . . TRBV25-1 CASSESVMFNEQFF TGTGCCAGCAGTGAATCGGTTATGTTCAATGAGCAGTTCTTC
TRBJ1-1 . TRBD1 TRBV5-5 CASSLVQGASEAFF TGTGCCAGCAGCTTGGTGCAGGGGGCCAGTGAAGCTTTCTTT
TRBJ2-7 . . TRBV27 CASSREGESSYEQYF TGTGCCAGCAGTCGAGAGGGGGAAAGCTCCTACGAGCAGTACTTC
TRBJ2-1 . TRBD2 TRBV4-2 CASSQEGGTSGRNEQFF TGTGCCAGCAGCCAAGAAGGAGGGACTAGCGGGAGAAATGAGCAGTTCTTC
TRBJ1-1 . . TRBV28 CASSFPAHAGKNWMNTEAFF TGTGCCAGCAGTTTCCCCGCCCACGCAGGGAAGAATTGGATGAACACTGAAGCTTTCTTT
TRBJ2-7 once . TRBV6-5 CASMLGYEQYF TGTGCCAGCATGCTCGGCTACGAGCAGTACTTC
TRBJ1-2 . . TRBV27 CASSFRGNYGYTF TGTGCCAGCAGTTTCCGGGGAAACTATGGCTACACCTTC
TRBJ2-3 few TRBD2 TRBV6-4 CASSLAGGTDTQYF TGTGCCAGCAGCCTAGCGGGGGGCACAGATACGCAGTATTTT
TRBJ1-1 . . TRBV6-6 CASSSGANTEAFF TGTGCCAGCAGCTCAGGGGCGAACACTGAAGCTTTCTTT
TRBJ2-3 . TRBD2 TRBV2 CASRNGLAGSTDTQYF TGTGCCAGCAGAAACGGACTAGCGGGGTCCACAGATACGCAGTATTTT
TRBJ1-2 . . TRBV7-9 CASSLDLLNYGYTF TGTGCCAGCAGCTTAGATCTCCTAAACTATGGCTACACCTTC
TRBJ2-3 . . TRBV4-1 CASSQYSRGSTDTQYF TGCGCCAGCAGCCAATATTCGAGGGGGAGCACAGATACGCAGTATTTT
TRBJ2-1 . . TRBV6-4 CASSEREYGEQFF TGTGCCAGCAGTGAACGGGAGTACGGTGAGCAGTTCTTC
TRBJ1-6 . TRBD1 TRBV30 CAWSAPQGASDSPLHF TGTGCCTGGAGCGCCCCCCAGGGGGCTTCAGATTCACCCCTCCACTTT
TRBJ2-1 . TRBD2 TRBV2 CASRPGTSGKHKQFF TGTGCCAGCAGACCCGGGACTAGCGGCAAACATAAGCAGTTCTTC
TRBJ2-2 once . TRBV9 CASSVGDSLNTGELFF TGTGCCAGCAGCGTAGGCGACTCTTTGAACACCGGGGAGCTGTTTTTT
TRBJ2-7 . . TRBV7-9 CASSMAGASYEQYF TGTGCCAGCAGCATGGCAGGGGCATCCTACGAGCAGTACTTC
TRBJ1-4 . . TRBV18 CASSNTGVPNEKLFF TGTGCCAGCTCAAATACCGGAGTCCCTAATGAAAAACTGTTTTTT
TRBJ2-7 . . TRBV19 CASRINGAGGEQYF TGTGCCAGTAGGATAAATGGGGCCGGTGGGGAGCAGTACTTC
TRBJ2-3 . . TRBV6-5 CASSYSGNTDTQYF TGTGCCAGCAGTTATAGCGGTAACACAGATACGCAGTATTTT
TRBJ2-7 . TRBD2 TRBV6-1 CASSEGTSGSYEQYF TGTGCCAGCAGTGAAGGGACTAGCGGCTCCTACGAGCAGTACTTC
TRBJ2-6 . . TRBV7-9 CASTLGAGANVLTF TGTGCCAGCACCCTAGGGGCTGGGGCCAACGTCCTGACTTTC
TRBJ2-1 . TRBD1 TRBV7-2 CASSSGQGARNEQFF TGTGCCAGCAGCTCGGGACAGGGGGCGCGCAATGAGCAGTTCTTC
TRBJ2-5 . . TRBV15 CATSRDRHQETQYF TGTGCCACCAGCAGAGACAGGCATCAAGAGACCCAGTACTTC
TRBJ2-1 . TRBD1 TRBV6-1 CASRTGTGSVNEQFF TGTGCCAGCAGGACCGGGACAGGGAGTGTGAATGAGCAGTTCTTC
TRBJ1-6 few TRBD1 TRBV9 CASSAGTVDNSPLHF TGTGCCAGCAGCGCCGGGACAGTAGATAATTCACCCCTCCACTTT
TRBJ2-7 few TRBD2 TRBV28 CASSFTGTSASYEQYF TGTGCCAGCAGTTTCACCGGGACTAGCGCATCCTACGAGCAGTACTTC